This T cell receptor (beta chain) was documented in a study of T cells expressing NK-cell markers. Background on the study: One of the eight sequenced donors was seronegative, whereas the other seven were HCMV-seropositive.

The CDR3 loop spans 19 amino acids. Germline CDR1 is SGHAT and CDR2 is FQNNGV. Researchers built TCR beta cDNA using 5'RACE template switching with UMIs. After re-calling the 5' RACE reads, TCRdb lists one entry per CDR3 protein, DNA absent. Its clone listing holds around 8,000 distinct CDR3 sequences. The TCR sequence derives from a man between 18 and 29 years old in good health. Sequencing input: blood T cells: a sorted CD56 or NKG2C T cell subset, CD4+ or CD8+ T cells, or bulk PBMC T cells (not recorded which). V is TRBV11-2 and J is TRBJ2-2; no DNA is available, so the TRBD2 call from TCRdb remains unchecked. CDR3 in amino acids: CASSLYISGRMERGGELFF.